What follows is one T cell receptor (beta chain) and its context. The protocol was immunoSEQ multiplex PCR, while the TCRdb copy is restricted to in-frame clones and leaves out a portion. The sample gives about 73,000 clones, around 92% of which show up once; about 2.5% is in the top ten. This entry belongs to a study of T cell changes during pregnancy in multiple sclerosis. This CDR3 contains 17 residues. Germline CDR1 reads MGHRA; CDR2 reads YSYEKL. Unmatched junction bases numbered 11, after V lost 3 bases and J lost 4 bases. The sample here was peripheral blood, taken in the third trimester of pregnancy. The sequence came from a female donor in good health, enrolled as a control in a pregnancy study. The chain employs TRBV4-1 and TRBJ2-2, with TRBD1 matching over 7 bases. The CDR3 region is CASSHTRKGAATGELFF. CDR3 DNA: TGCGCCAGCAGCCACACTCGTAAGGGGGCAGCCACCGGGGAGCTGTTTTTT.